This paragraph reports one TCR beta chain. Its antigen target is currently unknown. The record has no base qualities; no much larger clone is one base away. The source of the sample is a study of T cell repertoires in cytomegalovirus infection (dated by TCRdb to the late 2010s). For the wider study: Peptide stimulations targeted recently identified HLA-C-restricted CMV epitopes, whose presentation resists viral immunomodulation, together with well-studied HLA-B-restricted epitopes. The HLA type of each donor mattered for the analysis, because public TCR beta signatures pointed to carriage of CMV infection along with the matching HLA type.

CDR3 length: 14 amino acids, cysteine to phenylalanine. Just CDR3 DNA is preserved here, 42 bases in frame from base 1. In the germline V gene (reference sequence), CDR1 corresponds to GTSNPN and CDR2 to SVGIG. After removal of 2 bases from V and 2 bases from J, the junction retains 3 bases not matched to a gene. Results and caveats for the whole study, not just this receptor: The ex vivo response was dominated by HLA-C-restricted CMV-specific TCR beta clonotypes, and the single most frequent clonotype in two of eight donors was supplied by these HLA-C-restricted clonotypes. In both this cohort and an independent cohort of 352 donors, the cumulative frequency of public TCR beta family members distinguished carriers of CMV infection plus the relevant HLA type.

The sequencer listed for this sample is Illumina HiSeq 1500. TCRdb cleaned the public reads at Q25 with fastp, built clones with MiXCR and kept in-frame beta chains. Every CDR3 protein is listed once, alongside the most common genes and DNA of its rows. This sample is represented by approximately 390,000 distinct CDR3 sequences; about 34% of them were singletons. Around an eighth of the sample lies in the top ten. This specimen's treatment or condition label, per the study, means: in vitro stimulation with specific CMV peptide epitopes to enrich CMV-specific T cells. The chain employs TRBV30 and TRBJ1-1; 9 bases in between match TRBD1. The TCR comes from a human donor in good health (CMV status not recorded). Some clones in this sample may be carry-over from other donors' samples. This material consisted of cultured PBMCs, taken from culture after CMV antigen stimulation. The CDR3 protein is CAWSRTGVNTEAFF. The DNA sequence reads TGTGCCTGGAGTCGGACAGGGGTAAACACTGAAGCTTTCTTT.